This note documents a single TCR beta chain sequence. The antigen remains unidentified. The data were taken from a study of OX40 agonist ivuxolimab in advanced cancers. Broader study findings: Certain nonresponders likewise exhibited a low normalized T-cell clonal expansion. Dosing at 0.1 to 3.0 mg/kg was accompanied by clonal expansion of CD4+ and CD8+ blood T cells by week 6.

Generated by immunoSEQ multiplex PCR, the TCRdb table keeps only in-frame clones and is missing some. The sample includes approximately 62,000 clones, 80% to 95% of them seen just once. The germline V gene encodes CDR1 SGHVS and CDR2 FQNEAQ. This CDR3 has 13 amino acids. Unmatched junction bases numbered 1, after V lost 4 bases and J lost 3 bases. The receptor was isolated from an adult with an advanced solid tumor such as melanoma, head and neck, liver or kidney cancer. The sample here was CD4+ or CD8+ T cells sorted from blood, taken in a trial of the OX40 agonist ivuxolimab. The V and J genes are TRBV7-8 and TRBJ2-5, with TRBD1 identical over 8 bases. The CDR3 here is CASSSDREETQYF. The DNA of the CDR3 is TGTGCCAGCAGCTCGGACAGGGAAGAGACCCAGTACTTC.